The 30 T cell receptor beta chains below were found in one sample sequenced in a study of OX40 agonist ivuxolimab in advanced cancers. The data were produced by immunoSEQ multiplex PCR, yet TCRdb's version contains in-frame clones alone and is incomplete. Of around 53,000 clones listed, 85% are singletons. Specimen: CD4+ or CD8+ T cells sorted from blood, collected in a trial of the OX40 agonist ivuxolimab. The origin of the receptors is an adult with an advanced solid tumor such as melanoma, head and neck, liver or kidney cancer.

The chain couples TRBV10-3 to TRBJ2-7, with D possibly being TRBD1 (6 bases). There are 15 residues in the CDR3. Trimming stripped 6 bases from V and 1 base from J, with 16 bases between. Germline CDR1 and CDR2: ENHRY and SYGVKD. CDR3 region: CAISPLGTHSYEQYF. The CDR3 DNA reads TGTGCCATCAGCCCACTCGGGACACATTCCTACGAGCAGTACTTC.

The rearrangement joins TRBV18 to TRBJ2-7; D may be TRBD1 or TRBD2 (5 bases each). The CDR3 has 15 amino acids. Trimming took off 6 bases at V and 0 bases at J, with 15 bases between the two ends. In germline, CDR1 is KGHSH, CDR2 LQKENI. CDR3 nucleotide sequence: TGTGCCAGCTCTCCCGGGACGTTATCCTCCTACGAGCAGTACTTC. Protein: CASSPGTLSSYEQYF. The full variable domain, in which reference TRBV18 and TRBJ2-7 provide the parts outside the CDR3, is NAGVMQNPRHLVRRRGQEARLRCSPMKGHSHVYWYRQLPEEGLKFMVYLQKENIIDESGMPKERFSAEFPKEGPSILRIQQVVRGDSAAYFCASSPGTLSSYEQYFGPGTRLTVT.

The CDR3 sequence: CASSFSGTANTGELFF. Here the CDR3 DNA reads TGTGCCAGCAGCTTCTCCGGGACAGCGAACACCGGGGAGCTGTTTTTT. This chain connects TRBV7-6 to TRBJ2-2, with TRBD1 identical over 7 bases. With V trimmed by 3 bases and J by 0 bases, 4 bases remained unmatched. CDR1 SGHVS and CDR2 FNYEAQ come from the germline V gene. This CDR3 comprises 16 residues.

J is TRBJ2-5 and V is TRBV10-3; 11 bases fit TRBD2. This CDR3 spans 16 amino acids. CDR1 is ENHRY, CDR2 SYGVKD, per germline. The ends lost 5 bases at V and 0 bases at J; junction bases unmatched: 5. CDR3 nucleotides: TGTGCCATCAGTTCAGTAGCGGGGGGGAACCAAGAGACCCAGTACTTC. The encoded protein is CAISSVAGGNQETQYF.

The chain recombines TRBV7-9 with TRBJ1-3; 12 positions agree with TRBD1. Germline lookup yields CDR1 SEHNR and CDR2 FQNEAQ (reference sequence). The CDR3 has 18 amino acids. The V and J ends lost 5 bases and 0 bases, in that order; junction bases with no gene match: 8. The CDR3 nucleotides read TGTGCCAGCAGCGAGGGACAGGGGGCGCAGTTCTCTGGAAACACCATATATTTT. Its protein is CASSEGQGAQFSGNTIYF. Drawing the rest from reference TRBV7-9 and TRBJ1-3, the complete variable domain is DTGVSQNPRHKITKRGQNVTFRCDPISEHNRLYWYRQTLGQGPEFLTYFQNEAQLEKSRLLSDRFSAERPKGSFSTLEIQRTEQGDSAMYLCASSEGQGAQFSGNTIYFGEGSWLTVV.

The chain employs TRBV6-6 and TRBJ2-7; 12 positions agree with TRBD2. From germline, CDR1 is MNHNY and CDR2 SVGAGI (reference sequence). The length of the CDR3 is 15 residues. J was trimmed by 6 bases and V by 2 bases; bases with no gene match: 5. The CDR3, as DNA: TGTGCCAGCAGTTACGCTAGCGGGAGGGCCTCCGAGCAGTACTTC. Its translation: CASSYASGRASEQYF.

CDR3 in amino acids: CASSLASGHTDTQYF. The CDR3 region has the DNA TGTGCCAGCAGCTTAGCTAGCGGACACACAGATACGCAGTATTTT. J is TRBJ2-3 and V is TRBV7-2, with D possibly being TRBD2 (6 bases). The CDR3 is 15 residues long. In germline, CDR1 is SGHTA, CDR2 FQGNSA. V lost 0 bases and J lost 2, with 9 bases in between.

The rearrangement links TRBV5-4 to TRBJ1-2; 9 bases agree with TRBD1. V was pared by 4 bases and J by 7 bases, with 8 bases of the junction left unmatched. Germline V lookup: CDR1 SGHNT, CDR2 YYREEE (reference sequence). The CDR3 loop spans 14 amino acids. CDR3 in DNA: TGTGCCAGCAGCCCAGGACAGGGGTGGGGTGGCTACACCTTC. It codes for CASSPGQGWGGYTF.

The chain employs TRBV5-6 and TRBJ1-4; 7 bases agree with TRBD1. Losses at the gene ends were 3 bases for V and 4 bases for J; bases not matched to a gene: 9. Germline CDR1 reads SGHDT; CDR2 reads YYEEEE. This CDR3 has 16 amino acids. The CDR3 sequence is CASSSTRDSYNEKLFF. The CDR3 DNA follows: TGTGCCAGCAGCTCGACGAGGGACAGCTATAATGAAAAACTGTTTTTT.

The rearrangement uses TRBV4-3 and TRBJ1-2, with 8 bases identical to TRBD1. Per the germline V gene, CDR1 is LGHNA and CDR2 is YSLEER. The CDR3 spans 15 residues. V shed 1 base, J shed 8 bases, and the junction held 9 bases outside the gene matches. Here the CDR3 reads CASSQVMTGEEGYTF. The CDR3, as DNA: TGCGCCAGCAGCCAAGTTATGACAGGGGAGGAAGGCTACACCTTC.

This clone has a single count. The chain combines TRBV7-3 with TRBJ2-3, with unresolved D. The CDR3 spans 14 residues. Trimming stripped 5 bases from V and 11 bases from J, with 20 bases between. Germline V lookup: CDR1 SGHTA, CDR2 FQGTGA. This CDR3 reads CASSPSLASSLQYF. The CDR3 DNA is TGTGCCAGCAGCCCCTCTTTAGCTTCCTCATTGCAGTATTTT.

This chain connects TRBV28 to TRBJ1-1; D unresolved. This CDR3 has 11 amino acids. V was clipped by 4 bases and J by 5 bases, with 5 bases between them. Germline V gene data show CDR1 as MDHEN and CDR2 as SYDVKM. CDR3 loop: CASSSATEAFF. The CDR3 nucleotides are TGTGCCAGCAGTTCAGCTACTGAAGCTTTCTTT. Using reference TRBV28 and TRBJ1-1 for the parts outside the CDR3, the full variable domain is DVKVTQSSRYLVKRTGEKVFLECVQDMDHENMFWYRQDPGLGLRLIYFSYDVKMKEKGDIPEGYSVSREKKERFSLILESASTNQTSMYLCASSSATEAFFGQGTRLTVV.

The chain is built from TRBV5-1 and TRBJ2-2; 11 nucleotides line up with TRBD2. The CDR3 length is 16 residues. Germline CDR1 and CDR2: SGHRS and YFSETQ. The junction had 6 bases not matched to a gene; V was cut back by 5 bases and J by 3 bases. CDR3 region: CASRDLAGGDTGELFF. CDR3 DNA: TGCGCCAGCAGGGACTTAGCGGGAGGGGACACCGGGGAGCTGTTTTTT. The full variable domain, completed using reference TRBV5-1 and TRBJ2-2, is KAGVTQTPRYLIKTRGQQVTLSCSPISGHRSVSWYQQTPGQGLQFLFEYFSETQRNKGNFPGRFSGRQFSNSRSEMNVSTLELGDSALYLCASRDLAGGDTGELFFGEGSRLTVL.

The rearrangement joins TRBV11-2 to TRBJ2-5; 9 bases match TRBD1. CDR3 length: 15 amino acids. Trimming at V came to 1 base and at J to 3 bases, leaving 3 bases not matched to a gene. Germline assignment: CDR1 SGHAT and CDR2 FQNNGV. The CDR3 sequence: CASSLAGTGKETQYF. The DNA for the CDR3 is TGTGCCAGCAGCTTAGCGGGGACAGGGAAAGAGACCCAGTACTTC.

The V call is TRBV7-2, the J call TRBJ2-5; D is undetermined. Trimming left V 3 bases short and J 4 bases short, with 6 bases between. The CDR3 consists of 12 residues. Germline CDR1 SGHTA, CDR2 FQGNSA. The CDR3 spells CASSFRSETQYF. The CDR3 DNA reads TGTGCCAGCAGCTTTAGGTCAGAGACCCAGTACTTC.

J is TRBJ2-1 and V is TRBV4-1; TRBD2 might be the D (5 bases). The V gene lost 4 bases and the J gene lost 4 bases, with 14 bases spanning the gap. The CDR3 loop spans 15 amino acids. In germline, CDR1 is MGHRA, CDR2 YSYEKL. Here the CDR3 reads CASSPPREWYNEQFF. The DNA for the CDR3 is TGCGCCAGCAGCCCCCCCCGGGAATGGTACAATGAGCAGTTCTTC.

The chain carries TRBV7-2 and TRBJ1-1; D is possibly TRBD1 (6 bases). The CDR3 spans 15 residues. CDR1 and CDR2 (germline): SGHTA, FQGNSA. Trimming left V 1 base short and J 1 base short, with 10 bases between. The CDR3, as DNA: TGTGCCAGCAGCTTAGTTTCAGGGGAGAACACTGAAGCTTTCTTT. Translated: CASSLVSGENTEAFF.

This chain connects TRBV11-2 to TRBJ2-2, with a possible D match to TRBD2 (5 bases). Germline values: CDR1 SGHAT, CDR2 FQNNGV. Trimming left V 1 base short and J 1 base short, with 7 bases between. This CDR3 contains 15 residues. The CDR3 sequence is CASSLADWNTGELFF. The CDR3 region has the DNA TGTGCCAGCAGCTTAGCGGACTGGAACACCGGGGAGCTGTTTTTT.

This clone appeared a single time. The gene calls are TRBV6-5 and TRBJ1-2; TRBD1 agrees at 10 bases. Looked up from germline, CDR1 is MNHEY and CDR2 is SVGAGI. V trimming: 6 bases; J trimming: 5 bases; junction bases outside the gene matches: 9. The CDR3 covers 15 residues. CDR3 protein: CASRNRDRGWYGYTF. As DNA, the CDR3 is TGTGCCAGCAGGAACCGGGACAGGGGCTGGTATGGCTACACCTTC.

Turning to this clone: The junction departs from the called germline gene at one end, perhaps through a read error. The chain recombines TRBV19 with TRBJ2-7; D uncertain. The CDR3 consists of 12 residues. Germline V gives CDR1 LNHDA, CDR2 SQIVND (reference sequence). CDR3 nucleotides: TGTGCCAGTACTCAGGACGGCTACCAGCAGTACTTC. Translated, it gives CASTQDGYQQYF.

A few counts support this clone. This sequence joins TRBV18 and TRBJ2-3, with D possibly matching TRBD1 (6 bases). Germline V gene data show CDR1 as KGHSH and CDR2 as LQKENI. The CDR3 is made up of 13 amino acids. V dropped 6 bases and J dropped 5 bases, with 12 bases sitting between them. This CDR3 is CASSSGGEDTQYF. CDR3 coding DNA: TGTGCCAGCTCCTCTGGGGGCGAAGATACGCAGTATTTT.

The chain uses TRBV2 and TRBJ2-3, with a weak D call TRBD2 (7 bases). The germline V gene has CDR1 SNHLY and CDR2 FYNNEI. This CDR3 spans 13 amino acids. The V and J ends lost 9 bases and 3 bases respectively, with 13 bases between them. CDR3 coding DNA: TGTGCCAGGGGGGGGCCCGGGACAGATACGCAGTATTTT. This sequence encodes CARGGPGTDTQYF.

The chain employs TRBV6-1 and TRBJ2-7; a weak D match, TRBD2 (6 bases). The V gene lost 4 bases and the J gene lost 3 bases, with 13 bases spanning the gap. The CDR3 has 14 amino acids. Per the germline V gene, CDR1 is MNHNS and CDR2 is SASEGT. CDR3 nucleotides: TGTGCCAGCAGTGCCAGGGAGGTTGGCTACGAGCAGTACTTC. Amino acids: CASSAREVGYEQYF.

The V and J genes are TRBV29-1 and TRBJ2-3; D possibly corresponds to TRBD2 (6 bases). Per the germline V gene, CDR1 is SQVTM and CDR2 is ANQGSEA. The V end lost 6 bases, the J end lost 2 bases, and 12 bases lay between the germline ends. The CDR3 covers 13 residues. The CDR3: CSVRGRATDTQYF. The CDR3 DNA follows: TGCAGCGTGCGGGGCAGGGCCACAGATACGCAGTATTTT.

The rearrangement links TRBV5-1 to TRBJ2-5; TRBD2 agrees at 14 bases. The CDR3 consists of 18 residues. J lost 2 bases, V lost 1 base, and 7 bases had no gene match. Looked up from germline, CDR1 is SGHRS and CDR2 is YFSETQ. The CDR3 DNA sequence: TGCGCCAGCAGCTTGAGACTAGCGGGAGGGCCAGTGCAAGAGACCCAGTACTTC. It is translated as CASSLRLAGGPVQETQYF. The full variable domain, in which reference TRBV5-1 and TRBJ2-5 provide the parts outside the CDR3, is KAGVTQTPRYLIKTRGQQVTLSCSPISGHRSVSWYQQTPGQGLQFLFEYFSETQRNKGNFPGRFSGRQFSNSRSEMNVSTLELGDSALYLCASSLRLAGGPVQETQYFGPGTRLLVL.

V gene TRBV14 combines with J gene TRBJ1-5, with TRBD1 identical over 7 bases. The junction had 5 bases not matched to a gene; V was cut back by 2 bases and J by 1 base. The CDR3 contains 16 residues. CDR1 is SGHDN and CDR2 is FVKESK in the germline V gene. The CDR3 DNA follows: TGTGCCAGCAGCCAACAGGGGGAATCGAGCAATCAGCCCCAGCATTTT. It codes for CASSQQGESSNQPQHF. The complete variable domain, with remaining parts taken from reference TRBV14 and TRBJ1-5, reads EAGVTQFPSHSVIEKGQTVTLRCDPISGHDNLYWYRRVMGKEIKFLLHFVKESKQDESGMPNNRFLAERTGGTYSTLKVQPAELEDSGVYFCASSQQGESSNQPQHFGDGTRLSIL.

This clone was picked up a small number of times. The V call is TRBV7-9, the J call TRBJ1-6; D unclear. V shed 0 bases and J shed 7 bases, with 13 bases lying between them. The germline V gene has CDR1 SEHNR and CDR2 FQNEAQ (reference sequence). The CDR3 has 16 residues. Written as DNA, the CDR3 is TGTGCCAGCAGCTTAGCGCTTCGGGGTCCCAATTCACCCCTCCACTTT. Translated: CASSLALRGPNSPLHF. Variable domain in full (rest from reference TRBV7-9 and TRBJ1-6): DTGVSQNPRHKITKRGQNVTFRCDPISEHNRLYWYRQTLGQGPEFLTYFQNEAQLEKSRLLSDRFSAERPKGSFSTLEIQRTEQGDSAMYLCASSLALRGPNSPLHFGNGTRLTVT.

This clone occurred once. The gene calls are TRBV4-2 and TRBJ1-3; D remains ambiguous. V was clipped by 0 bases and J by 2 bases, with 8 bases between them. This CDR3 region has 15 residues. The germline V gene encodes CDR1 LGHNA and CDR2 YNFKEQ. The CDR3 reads CASSQDEMAGNTIYF. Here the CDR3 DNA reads TGTGCCAGCAGCCAAGATGAGATGGCTGGAAACACCATATATTTT.

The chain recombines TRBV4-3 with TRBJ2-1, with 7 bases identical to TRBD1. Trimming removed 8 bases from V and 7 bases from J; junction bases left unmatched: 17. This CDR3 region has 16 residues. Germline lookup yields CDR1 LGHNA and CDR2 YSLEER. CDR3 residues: CASGKMRTGAYNEQFF. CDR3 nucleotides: TGCGCCAGCGGAAAAATGAGAACAGGGGCATATAATGAGCAGTTCTTC.

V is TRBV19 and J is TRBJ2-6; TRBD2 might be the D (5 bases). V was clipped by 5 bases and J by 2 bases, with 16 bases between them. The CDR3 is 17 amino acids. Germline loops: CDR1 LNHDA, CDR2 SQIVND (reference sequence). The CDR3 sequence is CASSAADGRAGANVLTF. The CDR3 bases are TGTGCCAGTAGTGCGGCCGACGGGCGGGCTGGGGCCAACGTCCTGACTTTC.